Below are 3 T cell receptor beta chains sequenced from a single sample in a study of beta chain features in type 1 diabetes. Whole-study results and caveats: Significant though moderate, a shortening of TCRB CDR3s appeared in all four CD4+ subsets of Type 1 diabetes patients.

Every isolated RNA sample was fully reverse transcribed, so sequencing captured expressed TCRB transcripts. Measured with immunoSEQ multiplex PCR; TCRdb has only the in-frame clones, and not every one. This sample yields about 240,000 clones, of which approximately 13% are seen a single time; about 0.02% belongs to the top ten. No antigens are known for them. The sample comprised naive CD4+ T cells from blood. The source is a man aged 30 to 45 with type 1 diabetes.

This chain's CDR3 is CSVEEGAGGTEAFF. CDR3 DNA sequence: TGCAGCGTTGAAGAGGGGGCAGGGGGCACTGAAGCTTTCTTT. The chain employs TRBV29-1 and TRBJ1-1, with 7 bases that match TRBD1. The V gene end was trimmed by 0 bases and the J gene end by 4 bases; junction bases not matched to a gene: 5. The CDR3 has 14 residues. The germline V gene has CDR1 SQVTM and CDR2 ANQGSEA. Variable domain in full (rest from reference TRBV29-1 and TRBJ1-1): SAVISQKPSRDICQRGTSLTIQCQVDSQVTMMFWYRQQPGQSLTLIATANQGSEATYESGFVIDKFPISRPNLTFSTLTVSNMSPEDSSIYLCSVEEGAGGTEAFFGQGTRLTVV.

This clone was observed a few times. The chain is built from TRBV9 and TRBJ1-5, with TRBD1 matching over 9 bases. With 4 bases clipped from V and 6 bases from J, the junction kept 5 bases outside the gene matches. The CDR3 covers 14 residues. Germline CDR1 SGDLS, CDR2 YYNGEE. CDR3 sequence: CASSTGTGSQPQHF. The CDR3 DNA sequence: TGTGCCAGCAGCACCGGGACAGGGAGTCAGCCCCAGCATTTT.

This clone was detected only once. The gene calls are TRBV27 and TRBJ2-7; a possible D gene is TRBD1 (5 bases). The ends were cut back, 6 bases at V and 6 bases at J, with 9 bases in the middle. Looked up from germline, CDR1 is MNHEY and CDR2 is SMNVEV (reference sequence). CDR3 size: 11 residues. The CDR3 is CASRQGFEQYF. CDR3 sequence (DNA): TGTGCCAGCAGGCAGGGTTTCGAGCAGTACTTC.